Listed below are T cell receptor beta chains from one sample, sequenced in a study of ipilimumab plus nivolumab after autologous stem cell transplantation. Assay used: immunoSEQ multiplex PCR; TCRdb lists only in-frame clones, some missing. The table includes about 22,000 clones, approximately 73% detected once. The sequencing here drew on PBMCs, taken in a trial of ipilimumab plus nivolumab as post-transplant consolidation. These receptor sequences come from a male donor with diffuse large B-cell lymphoma. The CDR3 runs from the conserved cysteine through the conserved F or W. D genes are given only for firm matches. Only part of the rows carry a size: once, few, many, or a class if the clone is expanded.

clone size: -; D gene: TRBD1; J gene: TRBJ1-4; V gene: TRBV6-5; CDR3 protein: CASGRQGGNEKLFF; CDR3 DNA: TGTGCCAGCGGACGACAGGGAGGGAATGAAAAACTGTTTTTT
clone size: -; D gene: -; J gene: TRBJ1-3; V gene: TRBV19; CDR3 protein: CASSIYGSGNTIYF; CDR3 DNA: TGTGCCAGTAGTATATACGGCTCTGGAAACACCATATATTTT
clone size: few; D gene: -; J gene: TRBJ2-1; V gene: TRBV5-8; CDR3 protein: CASSQTQGGEQFF; CDR3 DNA: TGTGCCAGCAGCCAAACCCAGGGGGGCGAGCAGTTCTTC
clone size: -; D gene: -; J gene: TRBJ2-2; V gene: TRBV6-4; CDR3 protein: CASSVVEAGELFF; CDR3 DNA: TGTGCCAGCAGTGTAGTGGAGGCCGGGGAGCTGTTTTTT
clone size: -; D gene: TRBD1; J gene: TRBJ2-6; V gene: TRBV7-6; CDR3 protein: CASSLGGTAGANVLTF; CDR3 DNA: TGTGCCAGCAGCTTAGGGGGGACAGCTGGGGCCAACGTCCTGACTTTC
clone size: -; D gene: TRBD1; J gene: TRBJ1-2; V gene: TRBV4-1; CDR3 protein: CASSPFSGQGNYGYTF; CDR3 DNA: TGCGCCAGCAGCCCGTTTTCCGGACAGGGAAACTATGGCTACACCTTC
clone size: -; D gene: TRBD1; J gene: TRBJ1-6; V gene: TRBV5-6; CDR3 protein: CASGNRGILGNSPLHF; CDR3 DNA: TGTGCCAGCGGCAACAGGGGGATCCTGGGGAATTCACCCCTCCACTTT
clone size: -; D gene: -; J gene: TRBJ2-3; V gene: TRBV5-1; CDR3 protein: CASSLGQADTQYF; CDR3 DNA: TGCGCCAGCAGCTTGGGACAGGCAGATACGCAGTATTTT
clone size: -; D gene: TRBD2; J gene: TRBJ2-3; V gene: TRBV11-1; CDR3 protein: CASSRRERGGTDTQYF; CDR3 DNA: TGTGCCAGCAGCCGCCGGGAGCGGGGGGGCACAGATACGCAGTATTTT
clone size: -; D gene: -; J gene: TRBJ2-3; V gene: TRBV4-1; CDR3 protein: CASSPRLRQGLFGSSTDTQYF; CDR3 DNA: TGCGCCAGCAGCCCTAGACTCCGCCAGGGCTTGTTCGGATCCAGCACAGATACGCAGTATTTT
clone size: -; D gene: TRBD2; J gene: TRBJ2-3; V gene: TRBV5-1; CDR3 protein: CASSLGGTSGSQDTQYF; CDR3 DNA: TGCGCCAGCAGCTTGGGTGGGACTAGCGGGAGTCAAGATACGCAGTATTTT
clone size: once; D gene: -; J gene: TRBJ2-7; V gene: TRBV6-1; CDR3 protein: CASSEKGNPTYEQYF; CDR3 DNA: TGTGCCAGCAGTGAAAAAGGCAATCCCACCTACGAGCAGTACTTC
clone size: medium-sized; D gene: -; J gene: TRBJ2-7; V gene: TRBV27; CDR3 protein: CASSLNRDYEQYF; CDR3 DNA: TGTGCCAGCAGTTTAAACAGGGACTACGAGCAGTACTTC
clone size: -; D gene: -; J gene: TRBJ1-2; V gene: TRBV5-1; CDR3 protein: CASSLDSPRYGYTF; CDR3 DNA: TGCGCCAGCAGCTTGGACAGCCCCCGCTATGGCTACACCTTC
clone size: -; D gene: TRBD2; J gene: TRBJ2-1; V gene: TRBV27; CDR3 protein: CASSLTPGTSGLVEQFF; CDR3 DNA: TGTGCCAGCAGTTTAACCCCCGGGACTAGCGGGTTAGTAGAGCAGTTCTTC
clone size: -; D gene: -; J gene: TRBJ2-1; V gene: TRBV7-2; CDR3 protein: CASSSISGYNEQFF; CDR3 DNA: TGTGCCAGCAGCTCAATCTCGGGTTACAATGAGCAGTTCTTC
clone size: -; D gene: -; J gene: TRBJ2-7; V gene: TRBV5-6; CDR3 protein: CASSREQGVGEQYF; CDR3 DNA: TGTGCCAGCAGCCGTGAACAGGGAGTGGGCGAGCAGTACTTC
clone size: few; D gene: -; J gene: TRBJ1-5; V gene: TRBV19; CDR3 protein: CASRPGAGVSNQPQHF; CDR3 DNA: TGTGCCAGTAGGCCAGGTGCAGGGGTAAGCAATCAGCCCCAGCATTTT
clone size: -; D gene: -; J gene: TRBJ1-2; V gene: TRBV10-2; CDR3 protein: CASSENLDGYTF; CDR3 DNA: TGCGCCAGCAGTGAGAACCTGGATGGCTACACCTTC
clone size: -; D gene: -; J gene: TRBJ2-7; V gene: TRBV7-9; CDR3 protein: CASSPLGRTASYEQYF; CDR3 DNA: TGTGCCAGCAGCCCACTGGGACGGACCGCATCCTACGAGCAGTACTTC
clone size: -; D gene: TRBD2; J gene: TRBJ2-3; V gene: TRBV7-3; CDR3 protein: CASSRGSGRIPDTQYF; CDR3 DNA: TGTGCCAGCAGCCGTGGGAGCGGGAGGATTCCAGATACGCAGTATTTT
clone size: -; D gene: -; J gene: TRBJ1-4; V gene: TRBV30; CDR3 protein: CARQGPTNEKLFF; CDR3 DNA: TGTGCCCGCCAGGGACCGACCAATGAAAAACTGTTTTTT
clone size: -; D gene: TRBD2; J gene: TRBJ2-7; V gene: TRBV9; CDR3 protein: CASSHSGGSSYEQYF; CDR3 DNA: TGTGCCAGCAGCCATAGCGGGGGAAGCTCCTACGAGCAGTACTTC
clone size: -; D gene: -; J gene: TRBJ1-3; V gene: TRBV7-9; CDR3 protein: CASSFVGVSNTIYF; CDR3 DNA: TGTGCCAGCAGCTTTGTCGGTGTTTCAAACACCATATATTTT
clone size: few; D gene: -; J gene: TRBJ2-1; V gene: TRBV6-1; CDR3 protein: CASSSNRGGDEQFF; CDR3 DNA: TGTGCCAGCAGTTCGAACAGGGGAGGCGATGAGCAGTTCTTC
clone size: -; D gene: -; J gene: TRBJ2-1; V gene: TRBV7-6; CDR3 protein: CASSPRHREQFF; CDR3 DNA: TGTGCCAGCAGCCCCCGACACCGTGAGCAGTTCTTC
clone size: -; D gene: -; J gene: TRBJ2-7; V gene: TRBV5-1; CDR3 protein: CASSSTGTGLGEQYF; CDR3 DNA: TGCGCCAGCAGCTCGACCGGGACGGGATTGGGAGAGCAGTACTTC
clone size: -; D gene: -; J gene: TRBJ1-3; V gene: TRBV15; CDR3 protein: CATSREGTGNTIYF; CDR3 DNA: TGCGCCACCAGCAGAGAGGGGACCGGAAACACCATATATTTT